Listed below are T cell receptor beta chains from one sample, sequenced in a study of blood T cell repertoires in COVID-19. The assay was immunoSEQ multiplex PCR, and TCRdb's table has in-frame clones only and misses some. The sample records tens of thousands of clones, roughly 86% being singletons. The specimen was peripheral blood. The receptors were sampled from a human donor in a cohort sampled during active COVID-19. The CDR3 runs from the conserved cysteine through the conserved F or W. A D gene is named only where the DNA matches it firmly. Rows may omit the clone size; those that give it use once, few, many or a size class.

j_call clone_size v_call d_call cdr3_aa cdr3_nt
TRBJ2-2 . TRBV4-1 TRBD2 CASSQGPSGRSTGELFF TGCGCCAGCAGCCAAGGGCCTAGCGGGAGGAGTACCGGGGAGCTGTTTTTT
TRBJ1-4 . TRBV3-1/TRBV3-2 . CASSQDMSGGAEKLFF TGTGCCAGCAGCCAAGATATGAGCGGGGGGGCTGAAAAACTGTTTTTT
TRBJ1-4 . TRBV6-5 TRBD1 CASSYRGPNEKLFF TGTGCCAGCAGTTACAGGGGGCCTAATGAAAAACTGTTTTTT
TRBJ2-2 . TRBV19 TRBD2 CASRTTSSSTGELFF TGTGCCAGTAGAACGACTAGCTCGAGCACCGGGGAGCTGTTTTTT
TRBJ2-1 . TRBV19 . CASSISGTLIYNEQFF TGTGCCAGTAGTATATCAGGTACCTTGATATACAATGAGCAGTTCTTC
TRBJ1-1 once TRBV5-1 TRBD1 CASSLALGQVAEAFF TGCGCCAGCAGCTTGGCTCTGGGACAGGTGGCTGAAGCTTTCTTT
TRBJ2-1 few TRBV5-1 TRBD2 CASSLALSLSGTYYNEQFF TGCGCCAGCAGCTTGGCCCTAAGTCTCAGCGGGACGTACTACAATGAGCAGTTCTTC
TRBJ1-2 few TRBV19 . CASSIDSDREYYGYTF TGTGCCAGTAGTATAGATTCAGACAGAGAATACTATGGCTACACCTTC
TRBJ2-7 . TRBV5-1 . CASSLKGHETYEQYF TGCGCCAGCAGCTTAAAGGGACACGAAACCTACGAGCAGTACTTC
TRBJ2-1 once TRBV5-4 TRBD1 CASSQVLYDRDEQFF TGTGCCAGCAGCCAGGTCCTGTACGACAGGGATGAGCAGTTCTTC
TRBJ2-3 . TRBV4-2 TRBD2 CASSQELAGGRSTDTQYF TGTGCCAGCAGCCAAGAACTAGCGGGGGGACGTTCCACAGATACGCAGTATTTT
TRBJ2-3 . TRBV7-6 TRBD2 CASASLAGGPVGTDTQYF TGTGCCAGCGCCTCCCTAGCGGGAGGGCCGGTAGGCACAGATACGCAGTATTTT
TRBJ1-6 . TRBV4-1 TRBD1 CASSLSRDRDNSPLHF TGCGCCAGCAGCCTGAGTCGGGACAGGGATAATTCACCCCTCCACTTT
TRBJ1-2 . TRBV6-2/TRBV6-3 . CASSYPDTNYGYTF TGTGCCAGCAGTTACCCGGACACTAACTATGGCTACACCTTC
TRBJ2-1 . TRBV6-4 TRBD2 CASSEGTSANEQFF TGTGCCAGCAGTGAGGGGACTAGCGCCAATGAGCAGTTCTTC
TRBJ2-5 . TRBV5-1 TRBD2 CASSLDASGQETQYF TGCGCCAGCAGCTTGGACGCTAGCGGCCAAGAGACCCAGTACTTC
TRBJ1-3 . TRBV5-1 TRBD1 CASSAGQGATSGNTIYF TGCGCCAGCAGCGCGGGACAGGGGGCCACCTCTGGAAACACCATATATTTT
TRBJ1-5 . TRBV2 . CASSEGGRNQPQHF TGTGCCAGCAGTGAAGGAGGGCGAAATCAGCCCCAGCATTTT
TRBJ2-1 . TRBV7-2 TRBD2 CASSITSGGNYNEQFF TGTGCCAGCAGCATAACTAGCGGGGGGAACTACAATGAGCAGTTCTTC
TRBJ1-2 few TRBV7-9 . CASSLRRGYGYTF TGTGCCAGCAGCTTGCGGAGGGGCTATGGCTACACCTTC
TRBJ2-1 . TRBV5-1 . CASSFDGDSRVEQFF TGCGCCAGCAGCTTCGATGGGGACTCCCGAGTTGAGCAGTTCTTC
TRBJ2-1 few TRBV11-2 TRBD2 CASSLDGRTRVYNEQFF TGTGCCAGCAGCTTAGATGGACGGACTAGAGTCTACAATGAGCAGTTCTTC
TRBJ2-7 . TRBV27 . CASSLAGSYEQYF TGTGCCAGCAGTTTGGCAGGCTCCTACGAGCAGTACTTC
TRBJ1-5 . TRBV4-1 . CASSQARGLQPQHF TGCGCCAGCAGCCAGGCCCGAGGCCTTCAGCCCCAGCATTTT
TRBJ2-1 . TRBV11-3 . CASSYLRGLEQFF TGTGCCAGCAGCTACCTTCGGGGTTTGGAGCAGTTCTTC
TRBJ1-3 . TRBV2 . CASSEQRSRGGNTIYF TGTGCCAGCAGTGAACAAAGGAGTCGGGGAGGAAACACCATATATTTT
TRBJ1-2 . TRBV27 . CASSFGLYYGYTF TGTGCCAGCAGTTTTGGACTGTACTATGGCTACACCTTC
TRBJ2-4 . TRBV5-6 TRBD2 CASSPTLAEAKNIQYF TGTGCCAGCAGCCCTACCCTAGCGGAAGCCAAAAACATTCAGTACTTC